The 24 T cell receptor beta chains in this list originate from one sample, sequenced in a study of vaccination effects on CD4 cells after COVID-19. Their antigens are not known. Assay used: immunoSEQ multiplex PCR; TCRdb lists only in-frame clones, some missing. The data show under 70,000 clones, around 70% seen once. Upon completion of around eleven days in culture, CD4+ T cells were isolated. Participants each got two BNT162b2 or mRNA-1273 vaccine doses. The material was CD4+ T cells from PBMCs cultured without peptide, obtained after COVID-19 vaccination. These receptors all come from a human donor who received a COVID-19 vaccine.

The chain employs TRBV5-8 and TRBJ2-4; D is uncertain. The germline V and J ends were trimmed by 1 base and 0 bases, with 5 bases remaining between them. The CDR3 has 14 residues. CDR1 is SGHTS, CDR2 YDEGEE, per germline. The CDR3 DNA is TGTGCCAGCAGCTTGTTTGAAGCCAAAAACATTCAGTACTTC. It yields the protein CASSLFEAKNIQYF.

The DNA of the CDR3 is TGTGCCAGCAGTGAAGGGGGGCTCTACGAGCAGTACGTC. Encoded protein: CASSEGGLYEQYV. The J gene is TRBJ2-7, the V gene TRBV2; a weak D match, TRBD1 (6 bases). Germline loops: CDR1 SNHLY, CDR2 FYNNEI. The CDR3 has 13 residues. V lost 1 base and J lost 3, with 7 bases in between.

J is TRBJ2-5 and V is TRBV10-1; no firm D call. V was pared by 5 bases and J by 1 base, with 5 bases between. Germline values: CDR1 WNHNN, CDR2 SYGVQD (reference sequence). The CDR3 is 12 amino acids. This chain's CDR3 is CASSKTQETQYF. Here the CDR3 DNA reads TGCGCCAGCAGTAAGACCCAAGAGACCCAGTACTTC.

V and J are TRBV9 and TRBJ2-7; 13 nucleotides line up with TRBD2. V trimming: 0 bases; J trimming: 1 base; junction bases outside the gene matches: 13. Germline CDR1 SGDLS, CDR2 YYNGEE. CDR3 length: 20 amino acids. CDR3 sequence reads: CASSVVPPGLAGAWSYEQYV. Here the CDR3 DNA reads TGTGCCAGCAGCGTAGTCCCCCCCGGACTAGCGGGGGCCTGGTCCTACGAGCAGTACGTC.

This rearrangement joins TRBV29-1 to TRBJ2-4; D ambiguous. Germline V lookup: CDR1 SQVTM, CDR2 ANQGSEA. V shed 6 bases and J shed 4 bases, with 10 bases lying between them. This CDR3 spans 12 amino acids. Here the CDR3 reads CSVTTGKNIQYF. The CDR3, as DNA: TGCAGCGTCACGACCGGGAAAAACATTCAGTACTTC.

The J gene is TRBJ2-3, the V gene TRBV18, with 8 bases that match TRBD1. The CDR3 runs 16 residues. In germline, CDR1 is KGHSH, CDR2 LQKENI. The V segment lost 1 base and the J segment 6 bases; nucleotides outside the gene matches: 9. For the CDR3, the DNA is TGTGCCAGCTCACCACTTCCCGGGACAGGCCACGATACGCAGTATTTT. Amino acid sequence: CASSPLPGTGHDTQYF. Using reference TRBV18 and TRBJ2-3 for the parts outside the CDR3, the full variable domain is NAGVMQNPRHLVRRRGQEARLRCSPMKGHSHVYWYRQLPEEGLKFMVYLQKENIIDESGMPKERFSAEFPKEGPSILRIQQVVRGDSAAYFCASSPLPGTGHDTQYFGPGTRLTVL.

This chain uses TRBV6-2 or TRBV6-3 with TRBJ2-5; 10 bases map to TRBD1. The V gene end was trimmed by 3 bases and the J gene end by 5 bases; junction bases not matched to a gene: 6. CDR1 is MNHEY, CDR2 SVGEGT, per germline. This CDR3 spans 15 amino acids. The CDR3: CASSYRGQGPETQYF. The CDR3, as DNA: TGTGCCAGCAGTTATAGGGGACAGGGGCCGGAGACCCAGTACTTC.

The chain combines TRBV14 with TRBJ2-1; 7 positions match TRBD1. Trimming at V came to 2 bases and at J to 0 bases, leaving 4 bases not matched to a gene. CDR1 SGHDN and CDR2 FVKESK come from the germline V gene. This CDR3 is 16 amino acids long. DNA for the CDR3: TGTGCCAGCAGCCAATTGGGACAGAGCTCCTACAATGAGCAGTTCTTC. Its protein is CASSQLGQSSYNEQFF.

This clone was seen more than once but under ten times. The J gene is TRBJ2-3, the V gene TRBV4-2, with no clear D. CDR3 length equals 15 residues. CDR1 and CDR2 from the germline V gene are LGHNA and YNFKEQ. V was cut by 1 base and J by 5 bases, with 13 bases left in between. The CDR3 reads CASSQVGPEVDTQYF. The DNA for the CDR3 is TGTGCCAGCAGCCAAGTTGGACCTGAGGTAGATACGCAGTATTTT.

The CDR3 DNA reads as TGTGCCAGCAGTCTTCATCCGGGACAGGGGTTTGGTGGCTACACCTTC. This codes for CASSLHPGQGFGGYTF. The chain couples TRBV28 to TRBJ1-2; 10 bases line up with TRBD1. Per the germline V gene, CDR1 is MDHEN and CDR2 is SYDVKM. V shed 5 bases, J shed 7 bases, and the junction held 13 bases outside the gene matches. The CDR3 has 16 residues.

The chain recombines TRBV5-1 with TRBJ1-2; no clear D gene. Germline V gives CDR1 SGHRS, CDR2 YFSETQ. V gave up 6 bases and J gave up 0 bases, with 9 bases separating them. CDR3 length: 13 amino acids. The DNA of the CDR3 is TGCGCCAGCAAGGGCGGTCCTAACTATGGCTACACCTTC. Its translation is CASKGGPNYGYTF.

The chain couples TRBV24-1 to TRBJ1-2; 8 bases match TRBD1. V lost 2 bases, J lost 5 bases, and 0 bases stayed unmatched. CDR3 size: 13 residues. Germline V gene lookup returns CDR1 KGHDR and CDR2 SFDVKD. The CDR3 region has the DNA TGTGCCACCAGTGATTGGACAGGGTATGGCTACACCTTC. It codes for CATSDWTGYGYTF.

This clone has only a few counts. The chain has TRBV5-1 and TRBJ1-2, with a tentative D call TRBD1 (5 bases). This CDR3 comprises 14 residues. CDR1 is SGHRS, CDR2 YFSETQ, per germline. The germline V and J ends were trimmed by 0 bases and 8 bases, with 14 bases remaining between them. The CDR3 DNA follows: TGCGCCAGCAGCTTGGGGGCAGGGCTTTACGGCTACACCTTC. It specifies CASSLGAGLYGYTF.

This clone was seen more than once but under ten times. This sequence joins TRBV29-1 and TRBJ1-1, with D possibly TRBD1 on 6 matching bases. Germline CDR1 and CDR2: SQVTM and ANQGSEA. This CDR3 comprises 15 residues. The V and J ends lost 5 bases and 0 bases respectively, with 16 bases between them. CDR3 in DNA: TGCAGCGTTAGGGGGAAGAGAACGATGAACACTGAAGCTTTCTTT. This encodes CSVRGKRTMNTEAFF.

The chain has TRBV6-5 and TRBJ1-4; 7 bases are shared with TRBD1. Trimming removed 7 bases from V and 0 bases from J; junction bases left unmatched: 2. Germline V gene sequence: CDR1 MNHEY, CDR2 SVGAGI. This CDR3 has 14 residues. CDR3 sequence: CASNTGATNEKLFF. DNA of the CDR3: TGTGCCAGCAATACAGGGGCAACTAATGAAAAACTGTTTTTT.

CDR3 nucleotides: TGTGCCAGCAGTTTAGGCGGCACCATATATTTT. Its translation: CASSLGGTIYF. The chain combines TRBV12-3 or TRBV12-4 with TRBJ1-3; D call uncertain. The V end was cut by 1 base, the J end by 9 bases, with 4 bases between. The CDR3 is 11 amino acids.

The J gene is TRBJ2-5, the V gene TRBV30; 10 positions match TRBD2. Germline CDR1 and CDR2: GTSNPN and SVGIG (reference sequence). Losses at the gene ends were 3 bases for V and 5 bases for J; bases not matched to a gene: 6. The CDR3 has 14 residues. In nucleotides, the CDR3 is TGTGCCTGGAGATCAGCGGGGGGGCGGGAGACCCAGTACTTC. This translates into CAWRSAGGRETQYF.

The chain recombines TRBV2 with TRBJ1-4; 11 bases fit TRBD1. The CDR3 has 13 residues. After removal of 6 bases from V and 7 bases from J, the junction contained 1 base not matched to a gene. Germline-derived CDR1 and CDR2 are SNHLY and FYNNEI. In DNA form, the CDR3 reads TGTGCCAGCAGCGGGACAGGGGGTGAAAAACTGTTTTTT. Translated: CASSGTGGEKLFF.

The chain has TRBV9 and TRBJ2-4, with a tentative D call TRBD1 (5 bases). CDR1 is SGDLS, CDR2 YYNGEE, per germline. This CDR3 spans 15 amino acids. Trimming took 3 bases from V and 6 from J, leaving 16 bases between them. CDR3 nucleotides: TGTGCCAGCAGCGCCGCGGCAGGGTACGGAAACATTCAGTACTTC. It translates to CASSAAAGYGNIQYF.

V gene TRBV9 combines with J gene TRBJ2-3, with 7 bases matching TRBD2. The CDR3 runs to 15 residues. The V gene's germline CDR1 is SGDLS and CDR2 YYNGEE. Trimming at V came to 0 bases and at J to 3 bases, leaving 4 bases not matched to a gene. The CDR3 nucleotides read TGTGCCAGCAGCGTAGGCTGGGGAGGGACAGATACGCAGTATTTT. As protein: CASSVGWGGTDTQYF.

The chain links TRBV7-8 to TRBJ1-1; possibly TRBD1 for D (6 bases). The CDR3 length is 15 residues. Trimming pared 7 bases from V and 0 bases from J, leaving 15 bases between. The germline CDR1 and CDR2 sequences are SGHVS and FQNEAQ. CDR3 sequence (DNA): TGTGCCAGCACCCCACGGGGGGCTATGAACACTGAAGCTTTCTTT. Protein: CASTPRGAMNTEAFF.

The chain joins TRBV19 to TRBJ1-2; TRBD1 matches at 9 bases. Germline-derived CDR1 and CDR2 are LNHDA and SQIVND (reference sequence). There are 14 residues in the CDR3. V trimming: 3 bases; J trimming: 8 bases; junction bases outside the gene matches: 7. The CDR3 spells CASSISGQGQGYTF. Written as DNA, the CDR3 is TGTGCCAGTAGTATTTCGGGACAGGGCCAAGGCTACACCTTC.

This clone was picked up one time. This clone may be a read error of a much larger clone one base away. The chain's CDR3 is CASSLFTEAFF. CDR3 DNA: TGTGCCAGCAGTTTATTCACTGAAGCTTTCTTT. This chain connects TRBV28 to TRBJ1-1; D is undetermined. Trimming removed 1 base at V and 4 bases at J, with 1 base between. CDR3 length equals 11 residues. Germline V gene lookup returns CDR1 MDHEN and CDR2 SYDVKM. Filled out from reference TRBV28 and TRBJ1-1, the complete variable domain reads DVKVTQSSRYLVKRTGEKVFLECVQDMDHENMFWYRQDPGLGLRLIYFSYDVKMKEKGDIPEGYSVSREKKERFSLILESASTNQTSMYLCASSLFTEAFFGQGTRLTVV.

The genes are TRBV7-8 and TRBJ1-2, with 9 bases aligning to TRBD1. The CDR3 has 16 amino acids. V lost 4 bases and J lost 3; bases outside the gene matches: 9. Per germline, CDR1 SGHVS and CDR2 FQNEAQ. CDR3 protein: CASSSEKGQGHYGYTF. CDR3 sequence (DNA): TGTGCCAGCAGCTCAGAGAAAGGACAGGGGCACTATGGCTACACCTTC.